This T cell receptor beta chain was identified in a study of blood T cell repertoires in COVID-19 (dated by TCRdb to 2020 to 2021). Context from the whole study: The collaborator samples originated in the United States, Italy and Spain and spanned the acute and convalescent phases of COVID-19. The repertoires were made available in a free public database intended to serve as a resource for research on the immune response to SARS-CoV-2. The material from the prospective study consisted of cDNA or gDNA derived from T cells, B-cell-depleted T cells, or PBMCs. Deeply sampled blood TCRbeta repertoires from subjects exposed to, actively infected with, or recovered from COVID-19 were included in the dataset. Where available, HLA class I and class II types were obtained from metadata supplied by the sample provider rather than from assay-based typing. The sample metadata nearly always contained a de-identified subject ID, COVID-19 status, age in years and sex. Samples were obtained from the ongoing ImmuneRACE study (first 160 participants) and from some 1,200 subjects provided by 6 global collaborators. Results and caveats for the whole study, not just this receptor: How much clinical and demographic metadata was included differed by source and by participant, and the metadata was provided uncurated.

TCRbeta CDR3 regions were amplified from genomic DNA by means of the immunoSEQ Assay, a bias-controlled multiplex PCR. The study's processing was this. Within the assay, amplification of reference gene primers was used to estimate how many nucleated cells each sample contained. To quantify the absolute abundance of each unique TCRbeta CDR3 rearrangement, sequence reads were collapsed and filtered. Productive Simpson clonality was computed per sample as the square root of Simpson's diversity index over productive rearrangements. The table comes from immuneACCESS by way of TCRdb, which keeps in-frame sequences with V and J called. Part of the clones is missing from these tables; in studies checked, under half for an unresolved V gene and the rest for unknown reasons. V, J and clone size were drawn from that table, and D and trimming were deduced from the DNA. The sample profile shows tens of thousands of clones; 70% to 85% of them were found once. The top ten constitute 32% of the sample.

Whole blood was collected in K2EDTA tubes by collaborating institutions according to the institutions' own protocols. For TCRbeta analysis, collaborators shipped samples in one of three forms: frozen whole blood, isolated PBMCs, or DNA extracted from either of those sample types. Comments on this clone: Its specific antigen is unknown. Per-base quality was not reported, and no clone a single base away is much larger than it.

This TCR was recovered from a human donor in a cohort sampled during active COVID-19. Input material: peripheral blood.

The nucleotide sequence is given as TGTGCCACCAGTGCGACAACCGGGGAGCTGTTTTTT. The encoded protein is CATSATTGELFF. The receptor chain draws on TRBV24-1 and TRBJ2-2, with no D gene named confidently. The CDR3 sequence holds 12 residues, the cysteine and phenylalanine included. The read is trimmed to its CDR3 DNA, 36 bases read in frame from base 1. The CDR1 and CDR2 encoded by the germline V gene are KGHDR and SFDVKD. The germline ends are 5 bases apart after V is trimmed by 5 bases and J by 5 bases.